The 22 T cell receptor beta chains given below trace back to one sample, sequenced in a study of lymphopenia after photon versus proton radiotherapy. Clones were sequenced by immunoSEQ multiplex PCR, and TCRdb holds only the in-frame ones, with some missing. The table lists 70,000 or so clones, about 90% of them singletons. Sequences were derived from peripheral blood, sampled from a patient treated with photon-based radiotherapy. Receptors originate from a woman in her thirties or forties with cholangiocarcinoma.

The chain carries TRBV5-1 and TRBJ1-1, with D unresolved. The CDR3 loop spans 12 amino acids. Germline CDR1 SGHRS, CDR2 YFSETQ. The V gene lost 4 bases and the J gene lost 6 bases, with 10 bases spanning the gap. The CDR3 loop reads CASSGGNAEAFF. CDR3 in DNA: TGCGCCAGCAGCGGTGGTAACGCTGAAGCTTTCTTT.

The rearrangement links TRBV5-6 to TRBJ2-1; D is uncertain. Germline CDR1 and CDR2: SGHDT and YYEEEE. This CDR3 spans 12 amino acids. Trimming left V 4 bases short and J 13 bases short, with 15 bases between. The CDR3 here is CASSPRYATQFF. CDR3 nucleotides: TGTGCCAGCAGCCCCCGTTACGCGACACAGTTCTTC.

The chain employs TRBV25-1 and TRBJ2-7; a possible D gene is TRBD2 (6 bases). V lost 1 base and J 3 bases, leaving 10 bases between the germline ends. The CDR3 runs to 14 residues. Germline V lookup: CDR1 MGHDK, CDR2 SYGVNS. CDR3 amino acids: CASSEWGLNYEQYF. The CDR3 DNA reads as TGTGCCAGCAGTGAATGGGGACTGAACTACGAGCAGTACTTC.

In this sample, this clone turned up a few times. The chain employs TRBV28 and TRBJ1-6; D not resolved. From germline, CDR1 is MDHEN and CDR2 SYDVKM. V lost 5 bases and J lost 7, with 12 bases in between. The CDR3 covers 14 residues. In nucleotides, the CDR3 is TGTGCCAGCAGTAAATCCCGACTGAATTCACCCCTCCACTTT. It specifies CASSKSRLNSPLHF. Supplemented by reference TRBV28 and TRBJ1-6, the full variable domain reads DVKVTQSSRYLVKRTGEKVFLECVQDMDHENMFWYRQDPGLGLRLIYFSYDVKMKEKGDIPEGYSVSREKKERFSLILESASTNQTSMYLCASSKSRLNSPLHFGNGTRLTVT.

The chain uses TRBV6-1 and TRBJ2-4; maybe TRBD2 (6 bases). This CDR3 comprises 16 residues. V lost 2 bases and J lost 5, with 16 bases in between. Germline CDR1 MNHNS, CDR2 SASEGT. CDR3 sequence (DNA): TGTGCCAGCAGTGAATTCGTTGGGGGACTGGAAAACATTCAGTACTTC. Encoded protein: CASSEFVGGLENIQYF.

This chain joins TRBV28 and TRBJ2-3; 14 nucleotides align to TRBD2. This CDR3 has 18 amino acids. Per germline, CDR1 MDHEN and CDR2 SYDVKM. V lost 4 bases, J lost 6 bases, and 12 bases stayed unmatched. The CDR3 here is CASSSNPGTSGSGDTQYF. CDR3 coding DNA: TGTGCCAGCAGTTCGAATCCTGGGACTAGCGGGAGTGGCGATACGCAGTATTTT.

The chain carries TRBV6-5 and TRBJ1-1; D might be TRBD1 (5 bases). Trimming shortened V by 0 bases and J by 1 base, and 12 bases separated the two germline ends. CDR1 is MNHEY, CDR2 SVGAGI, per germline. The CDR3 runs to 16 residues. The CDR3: CASSYSRPGTNTEAFF. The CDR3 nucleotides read TGTGCCAGCAGTTACTCTCGGCCAGGGACGAACACTGAAGCTTTCTTT.

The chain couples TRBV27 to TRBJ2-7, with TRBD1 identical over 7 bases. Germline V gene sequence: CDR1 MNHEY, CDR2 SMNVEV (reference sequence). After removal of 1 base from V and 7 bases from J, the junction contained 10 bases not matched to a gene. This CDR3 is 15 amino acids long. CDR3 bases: TGTGCCAGCAGTTTATTCTGGCAGGGGGATCGTGAGCAGTACTTC. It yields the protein CASSLFWQGDREQYF.

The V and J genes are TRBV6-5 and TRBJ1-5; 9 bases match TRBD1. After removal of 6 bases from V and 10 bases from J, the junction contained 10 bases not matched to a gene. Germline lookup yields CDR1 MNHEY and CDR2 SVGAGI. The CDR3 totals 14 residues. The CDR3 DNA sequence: TGTGCCAGCAGCCCGGGACAGGGATTCATCCCCCAGCATTTT. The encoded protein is CASSPGQGFIPQHF.

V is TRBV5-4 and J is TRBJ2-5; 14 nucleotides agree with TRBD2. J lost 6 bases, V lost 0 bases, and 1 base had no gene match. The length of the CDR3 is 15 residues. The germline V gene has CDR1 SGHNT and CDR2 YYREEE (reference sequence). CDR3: CASSLGLAGGQTQYF. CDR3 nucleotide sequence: TGTGCCAGCAGCTTGGGACTAGCGGGGGGGCAGACCCAGTACTTC.

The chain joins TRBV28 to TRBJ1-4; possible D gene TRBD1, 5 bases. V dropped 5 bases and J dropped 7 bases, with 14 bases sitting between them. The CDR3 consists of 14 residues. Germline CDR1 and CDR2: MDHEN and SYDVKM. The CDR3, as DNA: TGTGCCAGCAGTAGACCCGGGGGAACTGAAAAACTGTTTTTT. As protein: CASSRPGGTEKLFF.

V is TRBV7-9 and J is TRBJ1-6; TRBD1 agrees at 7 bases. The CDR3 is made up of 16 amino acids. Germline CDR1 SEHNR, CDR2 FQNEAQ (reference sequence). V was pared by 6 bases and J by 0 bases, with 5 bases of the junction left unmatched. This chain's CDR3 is CASRMGQSSYNSPLHF. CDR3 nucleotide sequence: TGTGCCAGCAGGATGGGACAGAGCTCCTATAATTCACCCCTCCACTTT.

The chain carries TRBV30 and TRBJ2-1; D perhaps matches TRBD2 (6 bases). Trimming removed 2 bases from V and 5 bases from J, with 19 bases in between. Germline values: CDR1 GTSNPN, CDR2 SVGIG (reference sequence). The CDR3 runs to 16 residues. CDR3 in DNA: TGTGCCTGGAGTCTATTCCGGGGCGGGGAAAACAATGAGCAGTTCTTC. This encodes CAWSLFRGGENNEQFF.

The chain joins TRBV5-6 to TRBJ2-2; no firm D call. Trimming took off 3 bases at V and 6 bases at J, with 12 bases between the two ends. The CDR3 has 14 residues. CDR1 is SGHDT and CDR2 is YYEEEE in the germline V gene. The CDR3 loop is CASSSGSSPGELFF. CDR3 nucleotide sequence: TGTGCCAGCAGCTCTGGCAGTTCGCCCGGGGAGCTGTTTTTT.

This CDR3 is CSIKYTDTQYF. CDR3 DNA sequence: TGCAGCATCAAATACACAGATACGCAGTATTTT. V gene TRBV20-1 combines with J gene TRBJ2-3; D gene uncertain. The CDR3 sequence is 11 residues long. Germline loops: CDR1 DFQATT, CDR2 SNEGSKA (reference sequence).

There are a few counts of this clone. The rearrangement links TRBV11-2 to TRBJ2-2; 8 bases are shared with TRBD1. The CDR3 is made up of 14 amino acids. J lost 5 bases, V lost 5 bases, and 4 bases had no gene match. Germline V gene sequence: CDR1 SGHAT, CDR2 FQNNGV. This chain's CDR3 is CASSPDRATGELFF. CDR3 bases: TGTGCCAGCAGCCCGGACAGGGCAACCGGGGAGCTGTTTTTT.

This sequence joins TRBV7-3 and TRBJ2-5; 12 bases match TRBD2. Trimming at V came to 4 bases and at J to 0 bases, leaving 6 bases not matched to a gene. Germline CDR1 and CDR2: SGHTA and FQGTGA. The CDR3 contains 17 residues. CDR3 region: CASSSIRLAGDQETQYF. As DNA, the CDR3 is TGTGCCAGCAGCTCCATTCGACTAGCGGGGGACCAAGAGACCCAGTACTTC. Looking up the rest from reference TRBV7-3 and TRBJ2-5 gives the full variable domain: GAGVSQTPSNKVTEKGKYVELRCDPISGHTALYWYRQSLGQGPEFLIYFQGTGAADDSGLPNDRFFAVRPEGSVSTLKIQRTERGDSAVYLCASSSIRLAGDQETQYFGPGTRLLVL.

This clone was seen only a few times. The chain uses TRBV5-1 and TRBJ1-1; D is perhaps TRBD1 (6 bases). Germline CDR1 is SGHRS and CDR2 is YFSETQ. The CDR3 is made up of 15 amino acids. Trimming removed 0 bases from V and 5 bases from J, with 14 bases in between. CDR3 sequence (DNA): TGCGCCAGCAGCTTGGATGGGGGCGGAAGGACTGAAGCTTTCTTT. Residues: CASSLDGGGRTEAFF.

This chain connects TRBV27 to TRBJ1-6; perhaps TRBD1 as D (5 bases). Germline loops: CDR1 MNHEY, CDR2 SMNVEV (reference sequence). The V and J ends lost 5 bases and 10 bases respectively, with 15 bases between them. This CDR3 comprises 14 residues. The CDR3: CASSQQVLGSPLHF. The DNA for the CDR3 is TGTGCCAGCAGTCAACAGGTCCTGGGATCACCCCTCCACTTT.

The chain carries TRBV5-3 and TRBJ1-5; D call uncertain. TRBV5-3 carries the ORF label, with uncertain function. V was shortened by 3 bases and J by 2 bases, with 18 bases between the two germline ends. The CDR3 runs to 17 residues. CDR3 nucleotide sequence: TGTGCCAGAAGCTCTAAGGCCGGGATCTCGGGCAATCAGCCCCAGCATTTT. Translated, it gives CARSSKAGISGNQPQHF.

CDR3 sequence reads: CASSRGTGAEAFF. CDR3 nucleotide sequence: TGCGCCAGCAGCCGTGGAACAGGGGCTGAAGCTTTCTTT. The chain uses TRBV4-1 and TRBJ1-1, with 7 bases matching TRBD1. CDR1 and CDR2 (germline): MGHRA, YSYEKL. J was trimmed by 6 bases and V by 4 bases; bases with no gene match: 5. CDR3 size: 13 residues.

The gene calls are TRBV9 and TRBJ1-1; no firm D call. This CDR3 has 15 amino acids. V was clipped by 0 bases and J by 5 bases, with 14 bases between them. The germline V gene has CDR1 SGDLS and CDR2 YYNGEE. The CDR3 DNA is TGTGCCAGCAGCGTAGCTTCGGGCGCCGGGACTGAAGCTTTCTTT. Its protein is CASSVASGAGTEAFF.